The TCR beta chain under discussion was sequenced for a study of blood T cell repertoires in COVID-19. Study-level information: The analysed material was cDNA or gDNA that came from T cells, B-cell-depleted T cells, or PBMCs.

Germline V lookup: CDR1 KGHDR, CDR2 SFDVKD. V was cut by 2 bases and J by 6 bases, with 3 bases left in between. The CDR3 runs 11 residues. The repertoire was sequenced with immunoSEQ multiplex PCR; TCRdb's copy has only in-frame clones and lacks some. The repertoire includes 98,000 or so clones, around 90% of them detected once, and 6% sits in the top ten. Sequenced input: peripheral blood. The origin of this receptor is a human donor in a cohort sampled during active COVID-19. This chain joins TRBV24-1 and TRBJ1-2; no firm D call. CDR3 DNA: TGTGCCACCAGTGATTCTGATGGCTACACCTTC. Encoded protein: CATSDSDGYTF.